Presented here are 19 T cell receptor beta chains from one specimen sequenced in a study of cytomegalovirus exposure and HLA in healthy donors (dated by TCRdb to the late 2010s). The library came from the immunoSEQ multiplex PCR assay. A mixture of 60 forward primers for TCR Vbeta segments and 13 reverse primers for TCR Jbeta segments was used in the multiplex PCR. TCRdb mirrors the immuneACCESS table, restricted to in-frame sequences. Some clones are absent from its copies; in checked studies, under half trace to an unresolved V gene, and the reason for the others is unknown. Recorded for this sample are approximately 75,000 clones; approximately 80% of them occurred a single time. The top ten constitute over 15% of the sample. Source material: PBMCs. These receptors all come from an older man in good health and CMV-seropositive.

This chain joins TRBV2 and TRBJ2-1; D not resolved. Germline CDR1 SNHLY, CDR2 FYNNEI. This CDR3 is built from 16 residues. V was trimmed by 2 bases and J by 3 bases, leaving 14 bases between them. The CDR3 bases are TGTGCCAGCAGTGAATCCCGAGGCAGATTCTACAATGAGCAGTTCTTC. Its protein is CASSESRGRFYNEQFF. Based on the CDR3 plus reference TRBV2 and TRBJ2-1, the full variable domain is EPEVTQTPSHQVTQMGQEVILRCVPISNHLYFYWYRQILGQKVEFLVSFYNNEISEKSEIFDDQFSVERPDGSNFTLKIRSTKLEDSAMYFCASSESRGRFYNEQFFGPGTRLTVL.

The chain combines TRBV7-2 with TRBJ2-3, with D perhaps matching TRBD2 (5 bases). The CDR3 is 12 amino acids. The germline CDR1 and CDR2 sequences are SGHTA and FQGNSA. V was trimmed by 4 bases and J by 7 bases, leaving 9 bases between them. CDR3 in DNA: TGTGCCAGCAGCTCGTACGGGAATACGCAGTATTTT. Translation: CASSSYGNTQYF.

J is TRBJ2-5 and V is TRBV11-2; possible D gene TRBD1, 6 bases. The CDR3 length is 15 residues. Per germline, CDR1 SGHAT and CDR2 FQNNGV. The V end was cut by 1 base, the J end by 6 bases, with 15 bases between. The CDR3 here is CASSLGGGRSKTQYF. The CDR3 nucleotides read TGTGCCAGCAGCTTAGGAGGGGGAAGGAGTAAGACCCAGTACTTC.

The CDR3 here is CASSELRMEDTQYF. CDR3 sequence (DNA): TGTGCCAGCAGTGAGCTGAGAATGGAGGATACGCAGTATTTT. The chain has TRBV2 and TRBJ2-3; the D is unclear. This CDR3 region has 14 residues. Germline assignment: CDR1 SNHLY and CDR2 FYNNEI. The V and J ends lost 3 bases and 6 bases respectively, with 13 bases between them. Drawing the rest from reference TRBV2 and TRBJ2-3, the complete variable domain is EPEVTQTPSHQVTQMGQEVILRCVPISNHLYFYWYRQILGQKVEFLVSFYNNEISEKSEIFDDQFSVERPDGSNFTLKIRSTKLEDSAMYFCASSELRMEDTQYFGPGTRLTVL.

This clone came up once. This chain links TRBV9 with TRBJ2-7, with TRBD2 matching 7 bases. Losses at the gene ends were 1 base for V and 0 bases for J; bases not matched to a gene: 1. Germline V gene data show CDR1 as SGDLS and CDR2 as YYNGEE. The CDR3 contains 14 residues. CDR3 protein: CASSVTSASYEQYF. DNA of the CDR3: TGTGCCAGCAGCGTAACTAGCGCCTCCTACGAGCAGTACTTC. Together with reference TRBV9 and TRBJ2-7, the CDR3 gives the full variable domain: DSGVTQTPKHLITATGQRVTLRCSPRSGDLSVYWYQQSLDQGLQFLIQYYNGEERAKGNILERFSAQQFPDLHSELNLSSLELGDSALYFCASSVTSASYEQYFGPGTRLTVT.

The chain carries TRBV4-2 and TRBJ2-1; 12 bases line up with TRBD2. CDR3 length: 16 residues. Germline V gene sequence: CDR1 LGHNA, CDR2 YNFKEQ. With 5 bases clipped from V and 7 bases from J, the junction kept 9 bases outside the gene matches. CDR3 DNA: TGTGCCAGCAGCTCATGGACTAGCGGGATAGGGAATGAGCAGTTCTTC. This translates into CASSSWTSGIGNEQFF.

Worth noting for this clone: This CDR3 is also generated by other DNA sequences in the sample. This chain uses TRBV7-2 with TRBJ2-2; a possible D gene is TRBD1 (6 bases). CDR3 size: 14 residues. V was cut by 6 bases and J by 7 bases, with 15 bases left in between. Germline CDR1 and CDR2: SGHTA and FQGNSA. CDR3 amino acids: CASSPRQALGELFF. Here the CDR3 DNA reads TGTGCCAGCAGTCCTCGACAGGCCCTCGGGGAGCTGTTTTTT.

Here the CDR3 reads CASSVRALDNEQFF. In DNA, the CDR3 is TGTGCCAGCAGCGTGAGGGCCTTGGACAATGAGCAGTTCTTC. The chain uses TRBV5-4 and TRBJ2-1, with D possibly matching TRBD2 (5 bases). The CDR3 extends over 14 amino acids. Germline V CDR1 and CDR2: SGHNT, YYREEE (reference sequence). V was pared by 4 bases and J by 5 bases, with 13 bases between.

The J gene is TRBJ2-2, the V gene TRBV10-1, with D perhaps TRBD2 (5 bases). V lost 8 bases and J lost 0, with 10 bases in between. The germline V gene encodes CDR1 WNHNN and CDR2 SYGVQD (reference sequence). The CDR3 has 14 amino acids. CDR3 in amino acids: CASRAGSNTGELFF. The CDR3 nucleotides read TGCGCCAGCCGGGCGGGCTCGAACACCGGGGAGCTGTTTTTT.

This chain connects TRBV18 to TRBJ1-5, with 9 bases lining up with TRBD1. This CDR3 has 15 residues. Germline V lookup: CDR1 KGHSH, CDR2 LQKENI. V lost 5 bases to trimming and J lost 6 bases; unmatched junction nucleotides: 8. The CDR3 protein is CASSYGRDRVQPQHF. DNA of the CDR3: TGTGCCAGCTCATATGGCCGGGACAGGGTTCAGCCCCAGCATTTT.

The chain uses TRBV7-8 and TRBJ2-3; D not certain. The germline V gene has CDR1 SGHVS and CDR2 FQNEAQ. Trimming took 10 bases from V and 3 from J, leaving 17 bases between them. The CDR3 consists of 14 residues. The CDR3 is CATVAPMRTDTQYF. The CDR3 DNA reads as TGTGCCACCGTGGCCCCAATGCGGACAGATACGCAGTATTTT. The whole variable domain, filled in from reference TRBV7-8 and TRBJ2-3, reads GAGVSQSPRYKVAKRGQDVALRCDPISGHVSLFWYQQALGQGPEFLTYFQNEAQLDKSGLPSDRFFAERPEGSVSTLKIQRTQQEDSAVYLCATVAPMRTDTQYFGPGTRLTVL.

The CDR3, as DNA: TGCGCCAGCAGCCAAGGAGGTGTGGGTACGCAGTATTTT. This gives the protein CASSQGGVGTQYF. V is TRBV4-3 and J is TRBJ2-3; the D is unclear. V lost 1 base and J lost 8, with 10 bases in between. The CDR3 is made up of 13 amino acids. The V gene's germline CDR1 is LGHNA and CDR2 YSLEER.

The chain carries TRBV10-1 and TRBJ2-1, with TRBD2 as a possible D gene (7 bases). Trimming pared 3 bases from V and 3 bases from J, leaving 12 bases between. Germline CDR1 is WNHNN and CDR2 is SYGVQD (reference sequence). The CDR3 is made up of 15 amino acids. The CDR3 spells CASSDGGGSYNEQFF. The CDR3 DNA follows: TGCGCCAGCAGTGACGGCGGGGGCAGCTACAATGAGCAGTTCTTC.

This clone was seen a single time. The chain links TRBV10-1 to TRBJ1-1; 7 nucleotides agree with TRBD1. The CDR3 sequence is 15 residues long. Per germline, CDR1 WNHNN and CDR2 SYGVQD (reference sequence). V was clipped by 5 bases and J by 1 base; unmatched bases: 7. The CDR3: CASSPSDRANTEAFF. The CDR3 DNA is TGCGCCAGCAGTCCCTCCGACAGGGCGAACACTGAAGCTTTCTTT.

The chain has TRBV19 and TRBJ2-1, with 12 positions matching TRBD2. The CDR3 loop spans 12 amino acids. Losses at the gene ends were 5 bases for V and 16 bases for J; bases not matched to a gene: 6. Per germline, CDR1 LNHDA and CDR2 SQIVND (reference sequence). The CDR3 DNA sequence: TGTGCCAGTAGTCACACTAGCGGGGGGACCTTCTTC. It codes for CASSHTSGGTFF. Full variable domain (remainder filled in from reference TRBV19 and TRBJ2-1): DGGITQSPKYLFRKEGQNVTLSCEQNLNHDAMYWYRQDPGQGLRLIYYSQIVNDFQKGDIAEGYSVSREKKESFPLTVTSAQKNPTAFYLCASSHTSGGTFFGPGTRLTVL.

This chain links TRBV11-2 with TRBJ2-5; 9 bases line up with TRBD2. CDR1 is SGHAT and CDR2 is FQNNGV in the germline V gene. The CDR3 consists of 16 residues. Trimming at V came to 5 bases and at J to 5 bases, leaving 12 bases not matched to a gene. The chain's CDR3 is CASSHQRGEAGETQYF. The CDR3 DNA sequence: TGTGCCAGCAGCCACCAGCGGGGGGAGGCAGGGGAGACCCAGTACTTC.

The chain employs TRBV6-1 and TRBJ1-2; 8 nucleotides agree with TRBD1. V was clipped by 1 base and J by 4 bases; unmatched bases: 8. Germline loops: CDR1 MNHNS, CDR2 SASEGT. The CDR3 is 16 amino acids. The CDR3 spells CASSEVFQGAAYGYTF. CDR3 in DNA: TGTGCCAGCAGTGAAGTTTTTCAGGGGGCTGCCTATGGCTACACCTTC.

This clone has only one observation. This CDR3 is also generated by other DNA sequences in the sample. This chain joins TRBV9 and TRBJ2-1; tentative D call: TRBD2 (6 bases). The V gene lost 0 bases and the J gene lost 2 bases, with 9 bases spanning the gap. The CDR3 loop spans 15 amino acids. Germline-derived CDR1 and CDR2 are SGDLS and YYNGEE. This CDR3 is CASSVDGRPYNEQFF. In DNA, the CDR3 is TGTGCCAGCAGCGTAGATGGGAGGCCCTACAATGAGCAGTTCTTC.

The CDR3: CASSAAIGTDTQYF. In DNA form, the CDR3 reads TGCGCCAGCAGCGCAGCGATCGGGACAGATACGCAGTATTTT. The rearrangement links TRBV5-1 to TRBJ2-3; D remains unclear. This CDR3 spans 14 amino acids. In germline, CDR1 is SGHRS, CDR2 YFSETQ. V was clipped by 4 bases and J by 3 bases, with 12 bases between them.